This record looks at one T cell receptor beta chain sequence and its context. Naive CD8 cells lacked CD45RO and underwent positive selection for CCR7, leaving out terminally differentiated effector memory CD45RA+ cells. Germline V gene data show CDR1 as SGHVS and CDR2 as FQNEAQ. The V end lost 3 bases, the J end lost 8 bases, and 8 bases lay between the germline ends. The CDR3 spans 12 residues. The data were produced by immunoSEQ multiplex PCR, yet TCRdb's version contains in-frame clones alone and is incomplete. The sample yields around 2.1 million clones, 85% to 95% seen once. These data belong to a study of shared clonotypes between healthy human individuals.

Sequenced sample: naive CD8+ T cells from PBMCs. This chain links TRBV7-8 with TRBJ2-1, with D unresolved. The source is a man aged 18-30 years in good health. Some clones in this sample may be carry-over from other donors' samples. CDR3 bases: TGTGCCAGCAGCTTCTTTGGGGATGAGCAGTTCTTC. It yields the protein CASSFFGDEQFF. Complete variable domain (other parts from reference TRBV7-8 and TRBJ2-1): GAGVSQSPRYKVAKRGQDVALRCDPISGHVSLFWYQQALGQGPEFLTYFQNEAQLDKSGLPSDRFFAERPEGSVSTLKIQRTQQEDSAVYLCASSFFGDEQFFGPGTRLTVL.